This section outlines one T cell receptor beta chain sequence together with its context. This record belongs to a study of cytomegalovirus exposure and HLA in healthy donors. There are 17 residues in the CDR3. V shed 0 bases, J shed 2 bases, and the junction held 11 bases outside the gene matches. Looked up from germline, CDR1 is SGHRS and CDR2 is YFSETQ. It was with 60 Vbeta and 13 Jbeta primers that the PCR ran. Sequencing used immunoSEQ multiplex PCR; TCRdb keeps in-frame clones, though not all of them. The sample lists over 150,000 clones; 75% to 90% were seen once. J is TRBJ2-7 and V is TRBV5-1, with TRBD1 matching over 7 bases. Sequencing was performed on PBMCs. This receptor was obtained from a human donor in good health. CDR3 nucleotide sequence: TGCGCCAGCAGCTTGGACCTTGGTGGCAGGGGGACCTACGAGCAGTACTTC. Amino acid sequence: CASSLDLGGRGTYEQYF.